What follows are 10 T cell receptor beta chains derived from one specimen sequenced in a study of T-cell memory formation after mild COVID-19. TCRdb ran MiXCR on the 5' RACE reads and lists one entry per CDR3 protein. The sample yields around 110,000 distinct CDR3 sequences, 13% to 15% seen once. The sample consisted of PBMCs or a T cell subset sorted from them (not recorded which). The receptors shown here come from a man between 18 and 35 years old who had mild COVID-19 (a few samples of this study predate the infection). Cell type and time point are not known.

The genes are TRBV11-3 and TRBJ2-5, with 9 bases that match TRBD2. The germline V gene has CDR1 SGHNT and CDR2 YENEEA. V gave up 5 bases and J gave up 1 base; unmatched junction bases: 5. The CDR3 is 15 residues long. CDR3 sequence: CASSPTTSGQETQYF. In DNA, the CDR3 is TGTGCCAGCAGCCCCACGACTAGCGGCCAAGAGACCCAGTACTTC.

The V and J genes are TRBV2 and TRBJ1-4; D might be TRBD1 (6 bases). The V and J ends lost 5 bases and 8 bases respectively, with 15 bases between them. Germline V gene data show CDR1 as SNHLY and CDR2 as FYNNEI. The CDR3 covers 14 residues. The DNA for the CDR3 is TGTGCCAGCAGTTACACAGGGTACGGCGAAAAACTGTTTTTT. It translates to CASSYTGYGEKLFF.

This clonotype has more than one count but fewer than ten. The chain links TRBV7-9 to TRBJ2-1, with TRBD1 matching 10 bases. This CDR3 has 17 residues. The trim removed 5 bases at V and 8 bases at J, leaving 15 bases unmatched. CDR1 is SEHNR, CDR2 FQNEAQ, per germline (reference sequence). The CDR3 region has the DNA TGTGCCAGCAGCCCGAAACCTCGGGACAGGGGATATGATGAGCAGTTCTTC. Its translation: CASSPKPRDRGYDEQFF.

This clonotype came up a few times. J is TRBJ1-1 and V is TRBV10-2, with a possible D match to TRBD1 (6 bases). The CDR3 consists of 15 residues. CDR1 is WSHSY and CDR2 is SAAADI in the germline V gene. The V gene lost 7 bases and the J gene lost 1 base, with 16 bases spanning the gap. CDR3 in amino acids: CASTRGRGANTEAFF. The CDR3 DNA reads as TGCGCCAGCACCCGAGGGCGGGGGGCGAACACTGAAGCTTTCTTT.

This chain links TRBV7-2 with TRBJ1-2; a possible D gene is TRBD1 (5 bases). V lost 7 bases and J 8 bases, leaving 17 bases between the germline ends. The V gene's germline CDR1 is SGHTA and CDR2 FQGNSA. This CDR3 region has 13 residues. The CDR3 region is CASISPGGRGYTF. CDR3 nucleotides: TGTGCCAGCATATCCCCCGGGGGAAGAGGCTACACCTTC. Together with reference TRBV7-2 and TRBJ1-2, the CDR3 gives the full variable domain: GAGVSQSPSNKVTEKGKDVELRCDPISGHTALYWYRQSLGQGLEFLIYFQGNSAPDKSGLPSDRFSAERTGGSVSTLTIQRTQQEDSAVYLCASISPGGRGYTFGSGTRLTVV.

This clonotype has more than one count but fewer than ten. V and J are TRBV13 and TRBJ1-6; D call uncertain. Germline V gives CDR1 PRHDT, CDR2 FYEKMQ (reference sequence). The CDR3 spans 14 residues. V was clipped by 4 bases and J by 5 bases, with 9 bases between them. CDR3 loop: CASSSPRDNSPLHF. The DNA of the CDR3 is TGTGCCAGCAGCTCCCCGCGGGATAATTCACCCCTCCACTTT.

A few counts support this clonotype. The chain has TRBV7-8 and TRBJ2-7; 9 nucleotides match TRBD1. The CDR3 length is 16 residues. From germline, CDR1 is SGHVS and CDR2 FQNEAQ. V lost 0 bases, J lost 3 bases, and 6 bases stayed unmatched. The CDR3 region is CASSLALETGGYEQYF. For the CDR3, the DNA is TGTGCCAGCAGCTTAGCGCTGGAGACAGGGGGCTACGAGCAGTACTTC.

This clonotype turned up a few times. The V and J genes are TRBV7-9 and TRBJ2-3; 7 bases line up with TRBD2. This CDR3 is 15 amino acids long. V shed 5 bases and J 2 bases; nucleotides not matched to a gene: 7. From germline, CDR1 is SEHNR and CDR2 FQNEAQ (reference sequence). CDR3 residues: CASSPSGGNTDTQYF. The CDR3 nucleotides read TGTGCCAGCAGCCCCTCGGGGGGTAACACAGATACGCAGTATTTT.

This chain uses TRBV7-9 with TRBJ2-3; 10 nucleotides line up with TRBD1. V trimming: 3 bases; J trimming: 0 bases; junction bases outside the gene matches: 9. The germline V gene encodes CDR1 SEHNR and CDR2 FQNEAQ (reference sequence). CDR3 length: 18 residues. DNA of the CDR3: TGTGCCAGCAGCTTGGCCGGGACAGGGGACTTCAGCACAGATACGCAGTATTTT. It translates to CASSLAGTGDFSTDTQYF.

This clonotype has only a few counts. This chain connects TRBV7-2 to TRBJ2-5, with D possibly matching TRBD2 (6 bases). The CDR3 totals 14 residues. CDR1 is SGHTA, CDR2 FQGNSA, per germline. The V and J ends lost 5 bases and 4 bases respectively, with 14 bases between them. CDR3 sequence (DNA): TGTGCCAGCAGCCTCCGGCTCGGGAGAGAGACCCAGTACTTC. Amino acids: CASSLRLGRETQYF.